This record concerns one T cell receptor beta chain sequence. Its target is unknown. This sample is part of a study of blood T cells in healthy people across ages. Overall study findings and caveats: Samples with more naive T cells showed higher observed beta diversity.

The CDR3 covers 16 residues. The V gene end was trimmed by 5 bases and the J gene end by 2 bases; junction bases not matched to a gene: 6. The second PCR ran roughly 7 to 11 cycles with a sample-barcoded 5' primer and J-beta primers. Each cDNA molecule, via a template-switch adaptor with 12 random nucleotides, was tagged. TCRdb recomputed calls from the 5' RACE reads with MiXCR, one row per CDR3 protein. Among 1.8 million or so distinct CDR3 sequences listed, around 42% were seen once. Caucasian individuals from Russia who were healthy and aged 6 to 90 acted as donors. Roughly 9.2 milliliters was the volume of peripheral blood drawn from each donor.

The J gene is TRBJ1-3, the V gene TRBV12-3 or TRBV12-4; 10 bases fit TRBD1. Sequencing was done on a sample of blood. The origin of this receptor is a human donor in good health. The CDR3 loop reads CASSPRQGATGNTIYF. The CDR3 nucleotides are TGTGCCAGCAGTCCTAGACAGGGGGCGACTGGAAACACCATATATTTT.